This record looks at one T cell receptor (beta chain) sequence and its context. The sample belongs to a study of shared clonotypes between healthy human individuals. Germline V gene sequence: CDR1 MNHEY, CDR2 SMNVEV (reference sequence). Trimming took 6 bases from V and 9 from J, leaving 13 bases between them. CDR3 length: 12 amino acids. Profiled with immunoSEQ multiplex PCR; TCRdb holds only in-frame clones, not every one. This table holds about 1.5 million clones, approximately 98% found once. A CD45RA-negative memory subset and a CD45RA+ naive subset were separated from the CD4+ cells. The rearrangement links TRBV27 to TRBJ2-3; D is unclear. Sequenced sample: naive CD4+ T cells sorted from blood. As for subset: CD45RA+ positively selected. This clonotype originated in a man younger than 40 in good health. The CDR3 spells CASSQDEITQYF. CDR3 DNA: TGTGCCAGCAGCCAAGATGAAATAACGCAGTATTTT.